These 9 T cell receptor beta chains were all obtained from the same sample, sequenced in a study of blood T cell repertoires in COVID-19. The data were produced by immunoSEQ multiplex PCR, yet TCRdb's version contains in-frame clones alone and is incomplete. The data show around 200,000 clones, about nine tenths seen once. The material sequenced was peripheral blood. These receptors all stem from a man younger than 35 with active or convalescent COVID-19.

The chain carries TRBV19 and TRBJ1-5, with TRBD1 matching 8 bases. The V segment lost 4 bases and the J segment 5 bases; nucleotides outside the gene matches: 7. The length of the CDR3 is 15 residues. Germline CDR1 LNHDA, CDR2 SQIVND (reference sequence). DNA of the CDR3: TGTGCCAGTAGTAGAACCAGGGGGCTCGATCAGCCCCAGCATTTT. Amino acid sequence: CASSRTRGLDQPQHF. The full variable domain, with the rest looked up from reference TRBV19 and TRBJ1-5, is DGGITQSPKYLFRKEGQNVTLSCEQNLNHDAMYWYRQDPGQGLRLIYYSQIVNDFQKGDIAEGYSVSREKKESFPLTVTSAQKNPTAFYLCASSRTRGLDQPQHFGDGTRLSIL.

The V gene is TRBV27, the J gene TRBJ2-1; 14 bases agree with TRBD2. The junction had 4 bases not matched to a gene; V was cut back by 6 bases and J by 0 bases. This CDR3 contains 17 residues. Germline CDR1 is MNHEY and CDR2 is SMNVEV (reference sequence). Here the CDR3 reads CASRTGTSGSSYNEQFF. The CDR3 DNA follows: TGTGCCAGCAGGACGGGGACTAGCGGGAGCTCCTACAATGAGCAGTTCTTC.

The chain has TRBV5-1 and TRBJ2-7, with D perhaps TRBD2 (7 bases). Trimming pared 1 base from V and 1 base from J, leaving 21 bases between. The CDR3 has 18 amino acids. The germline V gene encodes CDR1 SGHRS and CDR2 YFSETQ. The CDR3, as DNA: TGCGCCAGCAGCTTGTTTCCGGGGGGCCGGGAGGTTTCCTACGAGCAGTACTTC. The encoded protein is CASSLFPGGREVSYEQYF.

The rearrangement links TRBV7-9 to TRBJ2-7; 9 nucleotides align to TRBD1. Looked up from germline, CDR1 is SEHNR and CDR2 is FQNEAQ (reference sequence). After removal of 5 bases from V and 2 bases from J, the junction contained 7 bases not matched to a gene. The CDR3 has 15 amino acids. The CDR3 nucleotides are TGTGCCAGCAGCATGGACAGGGGTTCCACCTACGAGCAGTACTTC. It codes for CASSMDRGSTYEQYF.

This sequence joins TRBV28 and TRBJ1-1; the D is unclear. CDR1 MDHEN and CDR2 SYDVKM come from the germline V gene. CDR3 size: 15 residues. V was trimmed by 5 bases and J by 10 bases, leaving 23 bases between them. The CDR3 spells CASSMTWTGRFVAFF. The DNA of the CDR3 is TGTGCCAGCAGTATGACATGGACGGGGAGGTTTGTAGCTTTCTTT. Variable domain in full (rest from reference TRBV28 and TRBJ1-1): DVKVTQSSRYLVKRTGEKVFLECVQDMDHENMFWYRQDPGLGLRLIYFSYDVKMKEKGDIPEGYSVSREKKERFSLILESASTNQTSMYLCASSMTWTGRFVAFFGQGTRLTVV.

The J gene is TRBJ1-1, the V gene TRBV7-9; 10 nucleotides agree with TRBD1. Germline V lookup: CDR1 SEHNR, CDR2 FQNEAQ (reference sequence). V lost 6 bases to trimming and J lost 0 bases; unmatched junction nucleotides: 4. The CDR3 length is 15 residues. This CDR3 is CASRPGQGLNTEAFF. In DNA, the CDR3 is TGTGCCAGCAGGCCGGGACAGGGGCTGAACACTGAAGCTTTCTTT.

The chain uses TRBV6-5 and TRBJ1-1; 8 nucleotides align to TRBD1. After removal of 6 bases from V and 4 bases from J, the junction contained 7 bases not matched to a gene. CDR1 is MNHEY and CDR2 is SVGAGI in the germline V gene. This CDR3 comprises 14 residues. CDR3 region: CASSTRGLGTEAFF. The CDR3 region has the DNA TGTGCCAGCAGCACCAGGGGGCTCGGCACTGAAGCTTTCTTT.

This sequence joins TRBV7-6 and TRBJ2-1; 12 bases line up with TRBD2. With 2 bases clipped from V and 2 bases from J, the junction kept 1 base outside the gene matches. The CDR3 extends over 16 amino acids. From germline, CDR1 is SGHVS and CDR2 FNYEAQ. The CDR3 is CASSLWTSGTYNEQFF. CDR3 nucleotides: TGTGCCAGCAGCTTATGGACTAGCGGGACCTACAATGAGCAGTTCTTC.

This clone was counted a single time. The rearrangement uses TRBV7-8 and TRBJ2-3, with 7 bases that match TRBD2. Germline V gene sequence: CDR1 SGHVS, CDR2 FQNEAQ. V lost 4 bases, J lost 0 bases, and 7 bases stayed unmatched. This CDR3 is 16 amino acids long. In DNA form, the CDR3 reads TGTGCCAGCAGCTCGCGAGCGGGATCTAGCACAGATACGCAGTATTTT. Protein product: CASSSRAGSSTDTQYF.